This record concerns one T cell receptor (beta chain) sequence. The antigen is undetermined. The record originates from a study of cytomegalovirus exposure and HLA in healthy donors. PCR involved 60 Vbeta and 13 Jbeta primers. Clones were sequenced by immunoSEQ multiplex PCR, and TCRdb holds only the in-frame ones, with some missing. The sample consists of some 130,000 clones, 65% to 80% of them appearing once. General observations from the study: Most TCR sequences were rare, but some public TCRs occurred in many donors. In a later analysis, V- and J-gene trimming of beta chains associated with a DCLRE1C missense variant, replicated independently.

Germline trimming cut 7 bases from V and 6 bases from J; bases unmatched to any gene: 14. This CDR3 spans 16 amino acids. Per the germline V gene, CDR1 is SGHNT and CDR2 is YYREEE (reference sequence). What was sequenced was PBMCs. This TCR came from a man aged 35-49 years in good health and CMV-seropositive. This rearrangement joins TRBV5-4 to TRBJ2-5; TRBD2 matches 11 bases. CDR3 nucleotide sequence: TGTGCCAGCCGAGAGGGAGGGACTAGCGGTCTGCAGACCCAGTACTTC. Protein product: CASREGGTSGLQTQYF.